Below are 15 T cell receptor beta chains sequenced from a single sample in a study of blood T cell repertoires in COVID-19. Method: immunoSEQ multiplex PCR; TCRdb's copy keeps in-frame clones and lacks some. The sample includes 200,000 to 250,000 clones, approximately 90% seen only once; the top ten take 0.85% to 0.9%. The specimen sequenced was PBMCs or T cells enriched from blood (not recorded which). These receptors were obtained from a man aged 45-60 years who had been exposed to COVID-19.

The chain employs TRBV5-1 and TRBJ2-7, with D possibly matching TRBD1 (6 bases). Germline V gives CDR1 SGHRS, CDR2 YFSETQ. V lost 4 bases and J 0 bases, leaving 14 bases between the germline ends. The CDR3 length is 15 residues. CDR3 amino acids: CASSPFPTGSYEQYF. CDR3 bases: TGCGCCAGCAGCCCTTTCCCGACAGGCTCCTACGAGCAGTACTTC. The variable domain in full, with the rest retrieved from reference TRBV5-1 and TRBJ2-7, is KAGVTQTPRYLIKTRGQQVTLSCSPISGHRSVSWYQQTPGQGLQFLFEYFSETQRNKGNFPGRFSGRQFSNSRSEMNVSTLELGDSALYLCASSPFPTGSYEQYFGPGTRLTVT.

The chain uses TRBV10-1 and TRBJ2-3, with 7 bases fitting TRBD2. CDR1 is WNHNN, CDR2 SYGVQD, per germline (reference sequence). V lost 6 bases, J lost 1 base, and 10 bases stayed unmatched. CDR3 length: 16 residues. This CDR3 reads CASSPLERGGTDTQYF. In nucleotides, the CDR3 is TGCGCCAGCAGCCCCTTGGAGCGGGGCGGCACAGATACGCAGTATTTT.

The chain joins TRBV7-9 to TRBJ2-6, with D tentatively TRBD2 (5 bases). Per germline, CDR1 SEHNR and CDR2 FQNEAQ (reference sequence). Trimming took off 4 bases at V and 0 bases at J, with 19 bases between the two ends. This CDR3 has 19 amino acids. The CDR3 bases are TGTGCCAGCAGCTCCCCGCTCGGGGATCGTAGCTCTGGGGCCAACGTCCTGACTTTC. This sequence encodes CASSSPLGDRSSGANVLTF.

The chain employs TRBV25-1 and TRBJ1-6, with D hard to call. V shed 9 bases and J shed 7 bases, with 19 bases lying between them. The length of the CDR3 is 15 residues. Germline lookup yields CDR1 MGHDK and CDR2 SYGVNS. The CDR3 protein is CASGPGDFDNSPLHF. The DNA for the CDR3 is TGTGCCAGTGGGCCCGGGGATTTTGACAATTCACCCCTCCACTTT.

The rearrangement uses TRBV29-1 and TRBJ1-1; tentative D call: TRBD1 (5 bases). Between the trimmed V and J ends, which lost 4 bases and 4 bases, there was a span of 13 bases. In germline, CDR1 is SQVTM, CDR2 ANQGSEA. The CDR3 consists of 13 residues. The CDR3: CSVVSQEGTEAFF. The CDR3 nucleotides read TGCAGCGTTGTGTCACAGGAGGGCACTGAAGCTTTCTTT.

This clone is a singleton in its sample. This chain uses TRBV9 with TRBJ1-1; weak D call: TRBD1 (6 bases). V was cut by 4 bases and J by 4 bases, with 17 bases left in between. CDR1 is SGDLS and CDR2 is YYNGEE in the germline V gene. This CDR3 has 15 residues. CDR3 protein: CASSPRAGVGTEAFF. In DNA, the CDR3 is TGTGCCAGCAGCCCCCGGGCAGGGGTTGGCACTGAAGCTTTCTTT.

This sequence joins TRBV2 and TRBJ1-2, with D possibly matching TRBD1 (6 bases). The CDR3 is made up of 11 amino acids. With 9 bases removed from V and 5 bases from J, the gap between germline ends came to 10 bases. Germline CDR1 SNHLY, CDR2 FYNNEI. Here the CDR3 DNA reads TGTGCCAGAGAACAGGGATATGGCTACACCTTC. This codes for CAREQGYGYTF.

This chain links TRBV28 with TRBJ2-3; D is uncertain. The CDR3 totals 15 residues. V was clipped by 2 bases and J by 2 bases, with 11 bases between them. The germline gives CDR1 MDHEN, CDR2 SYDVKM. The CDR3 DNA reads TGTGCCAGCAGTTTAACCGGTTCCCTCACAGATACGCAGTATTTT. Protein sequence: CASSLTGSLTDTQYF.

The chain joins TRBV6-1 to TRBJ2-7; D is possibly TRBD2 (5 bases). This CDR3 comprises 15 residues. Germline assignment: CDR1 MNHNS and CDR2 SASEGT. With 2 bases removed from V and 9 bases from J, the gap between germline ends came to 20 bases. CDR3 DNA: TGTGCCAGCAGTGAAACCCTCCTGGCGCTAGCAACGCAGTACGTC. Protein sequence: CASSETLLALATQYV.

This clone showed up just a few times. At the DNA level, this CDR3 is encoded by other sequences in the same sample as well. The chain employs TRBV28 and TRBJ2-7; D not resolved. CDR1 is MDHEN, CDR2 SYDVKM, per germline. This CDR3 has 12 residues. V was shortened by 5 bases and J by 0 bases, with 5 bases between the two germline ends. CDR3 region: CASSTNSYEQYV. The CDR3 nucleotides are TGTGCCAGCAGTACAAACTCCTACGAGCAGTACGTC.

The chain is built from TRBV6-5 and TRBJ2-6; unclear D gene. CDR1 and CDR2 (germline): MNHEY, SVGAGI. Trimming stripped 7 bases from V and 4 bases from J, with 11 bases between. This CDR3 spans 14 amino acids. The CDR3 is CASMYGSGANVLTF. CDR3 nucleotides: TGTGCCAGCATGTACGGGTCCGGGGCCAACGTCCTGACTTTC.

This chain links TRBV6-1 with TRBJ1-6, with TRBD1 identical over 8 bases. The CDR3 totals 15 residues. CDR1 MNHNS and CDR2 SASEGT come from the germline V gene. J gave up 11 bases and V 6 bases, and 12 bases lay outside the gene matches. CDR3: CASSLSGTGVPPLHF. Here the CDR3 DNA reads TGTGCCAGCAGCCTCTCCGGGACAGGAGTCCCACCCCTCCACTTT.

The rearrangement uses TRBV5-5 and TRBJ2-7; D is unresolved. Trimming took 0 bases from V and 1 from J, leaving 5 bases between them. Germline V gene sequence: CDR1 SGHKS, CDR2 YYEKEE (reference sequence). This CDR3 comprises 13 residues. The CDR3 is CASSLDRSYEQYF. The CDR3 DNA reads as TGTGCCAGCAGCTTGGACAGATCCTACGAGCAGTACTTC. The variable domain in full, with the rest retrieved from reference TRBV5-5 and TRBJ2-7, is DAGVTQSPTHLIKTRGQQVTLRCSPISGHKSVSWYQQVLGQGPQFIFQYYEKEERGRGNFPDRFSARQFPNYSSELNVNALLLGDSALYLCASSLDRSYEQYFGPGTRLTVT.

CDR3 bases: TGCGCCAGCAGCATTACGACAGGGGGCGAAGGCTACACCTTC. It translates to CASSITTGGEGYTF. The rearrangement joins TRBV5-1 to TRBJ1-2; TRBD1 aligns across 10 bases. J lost 8 bases, V lost 4 bases, and 8 bases had no gene match. Per germline, CDR1 SGHRS and CDR2 YFSETQ. The CDR3 has 14 amino acids.

The V and J genes are TRBV7-3 and TRBJ1-6; D ambiguous. This CDR3 is 15 amino acids long. V gave up 2 bases and J gave up 7 bases, with 12 bases separating them. Looked up from germline, CDR1 is SGHTA and CDR2 is FQGTGA. The CDR3 region has the DNA TGTGCCAGCAGCTTATGGTCGGGTTTAAATTCACCCCTCCACTTT. As protein: CASSLWSGLNSPLHF.